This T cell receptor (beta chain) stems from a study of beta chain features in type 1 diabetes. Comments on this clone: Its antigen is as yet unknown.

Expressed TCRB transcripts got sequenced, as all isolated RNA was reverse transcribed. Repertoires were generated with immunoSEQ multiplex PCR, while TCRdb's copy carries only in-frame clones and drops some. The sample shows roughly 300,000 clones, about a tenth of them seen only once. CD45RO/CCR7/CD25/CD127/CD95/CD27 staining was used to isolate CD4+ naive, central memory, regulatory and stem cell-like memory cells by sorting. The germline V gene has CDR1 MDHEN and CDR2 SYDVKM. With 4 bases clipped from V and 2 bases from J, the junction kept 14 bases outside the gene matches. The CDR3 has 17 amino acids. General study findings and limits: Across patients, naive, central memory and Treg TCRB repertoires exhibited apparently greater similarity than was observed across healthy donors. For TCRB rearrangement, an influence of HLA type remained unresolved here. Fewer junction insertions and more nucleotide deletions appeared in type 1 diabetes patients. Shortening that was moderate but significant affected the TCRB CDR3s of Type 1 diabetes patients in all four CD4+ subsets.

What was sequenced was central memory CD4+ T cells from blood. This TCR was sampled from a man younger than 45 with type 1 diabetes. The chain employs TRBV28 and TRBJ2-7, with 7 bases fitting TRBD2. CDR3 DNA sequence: TGTGCCAGCAGTTCCCTCGGCGGCGGGGGACCTCCCTACGAGCAGTACTTC. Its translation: CASSSLGGGGPPYEQYF.